A selection of T cell receptor beta chains follows, all from one sample in a study of blood T cell repertoires in COVID-19. Clones were sequenced by immunoSEQ multiplex PCR, and TCRdb holds only the in-frame ones, with some missing. The sample holds fewer than 200,000 clones, roughly 90% seen once. Sequencing was performed on peripheral blood. These receptors all stem from a woman aged 55-69 years who had recovered from COVID-19. Both conserved end residues are part of each CDR3. The D gene is left open where the match is weak. Only some rows state a clone size, as once, few, many or a class for expanded clones.

V	J	D	size	CDR3	DNA
TRBV18	TRBJ2-7	NA	NA	CASSPTDTTSYEQYF	TGTGCCAGCTCACCAACCGACACCACCTCCTACGAGCAGTACTTC
TRBV3-1/TRBV3-2	TRBJ2-3	NA	NA	CASSPPAVAESTDTQYF	TGTGCCAGCAGCCCCCCGGCCGTGGCGGAGAGCACAGATACGCAGTATTTT
TRBV5-4	TRBJ2-7	TRBD2	NA	CASRPGGRSGEQYF	TGTGCCAGCAGACCCGGCGGGAGGAGCGGCGAGCAGTACTTC
TRBV5-8	TRBJ1-4	NA	NA	CASSLVQGIGEKLFF	TGTGCCAGCAGCTTGGTCCAGGGGATTGGTGAAAAACTGTTTTTT
TRBV2	TRBJ2-7	TRBD1	NA	CASSEPGTGTEQYF	TGTGCCAGCAGTGAACCCGGGACAGGGACCGAGCAGTACTTC
TRBV6-4	TRBJ1-2	TRBD1	NA	CASSQDRASGGYTF	TGTGCCAGCAGTCAGGACAGGGCGAGTGGTGGCTACACCTTC
TRBV7-9	TRBJ1-6	NA	once	CASSDRSFHSSPLHF	TGTGCCAGCAGCGACAGGAGCTTTCACAGTTCACCCCTCCACTTT
TRBV7-9	TRBJ1-1	NA	NA	CASSLARTANTEAFF	TGTGCCAGCAGCTTAGCGCGGACAGCGAACACTGAAGCTTTCTTT
TRBV7-3	TRBJ2-2	NA	NA	CASSSTTRTGYTGELFF	TGTGCCAGCAGCTCGACCACAAGAACGGGGTACACCGGGGAGCTGTTTTTT
TRBV3-1/TRBV3-2	TRBJ1-3	NA	NA	CASSQAGSGNTIYF	TGTGCCAGCAGCCAAGCAGGATCTGGAAACACCATATATTTT
TRBV7-6	TRBJ2-3	TRBD2	NA	CASSPTRTSGNTQYF	TGTGCCAGCAGCCCAACTCGGACTAGCGGGAATACGCAGTATTTT
TRBV3-1/TRBV3-2	TRBJ2-2	NA	few	CASSQGDLGNAGELFF	TGTGCCAGCAGCCAGGGAGATCTTGGTAACGCCGGGGAGCTGTTTTTT
TRBV3-1/TRBV3-2	TRBJ1-2	NA	NA	CASSPRTRGFYGYTF	TGTGCCAGCAGCCCTCGGACAAGGGGCTTCTATGGCTACACCTTC
TRBV4-3	TRBJ1-4	NA	NA	CASSLGTPGKNNEKLFF	TGCGCCAGCAGTCTAGGGACACCCGGAAAGAATAATGAAAAACTGTTTTTT
TRBV19	TRBJ2-3	TRBD2	NA	CASSSFAGGTDTQYF	TGTGCCAGTAGCTCCTTTGCGGGGGGCACAGATACGCAGTATTTT
TRBV18	TRBJ1-1	TRBD1	once	CASSPSGGMNTEAFF	TGTGCCAGCTCACCTTCAGGGGGCATGAACACTGAAGCTTTCTTT
TRBV10-3	TRBJ2-1	TRBD1	NA	CAISEWQGEGEQFF	TGTGCCATCAGTGAGTGGCAGGGGGAAGGTGAGCAGTTCTTC
TRBV30	TRBJ1-2	TRBD1	NA	CAWSGAGGRNYGYTF	TGTGCCTGGAGTGGAGCAGGGGGCAGAAACTATGGCTACACCTTC
TRBV7-2	TRBJ1-1	TRBD1	NA	CASSTRTGVNTEAFF	TGTGCCAGCAGCACCCGGACAGGGGTGAACACTGAAGCTTTCTTT
TRBV4-2	TRBJ2-7	TRBD1	NA	CANVIPGQGGQGRGHEQYF	TGTGCCAACGTAATACCGGGACAGGGAGGTCAGGGACGAGGACACGAGCAGTACTTC
TRBV5-1	TRBJ2-5	TRBD1	NA	CASSLGQGETQYF	TGCGCCAGCAGCCTGGGACAGGGGGAGACCCAGTACTTC
TRBV1	TRBJ2-5	NA	many	CTSRTSGGVFRVGETQYF	TGCACCAGCAGGACATCAGGCGGGGTCTTTCGGGTCGGAGAGACCCAGTACTTC
TRBV21-1	TRBJ1-3	NA	NA	CASVNRDTGNTIYF	TGTGCCAGCGTAAACCGGGACACGGGAAACACCATATATTTT
TRBV2	TRBJ1-5	TRBD1	NA	CASSAPGQGNQPQHF	TGTGCCAGCAGTGCGCCGGGACAGGGGAATCAGCCCCAGCATTTT
TRBV6-6	TRBJ2-7	TRBD1	NA	CASSPLGHSGTGLAYEQYF	TGTGCCAGCAGTCCTCTAGGCCACTCCGGGACAGGGCTTGCCTACGAGCAGTACTTC
TRBV28	TRBJ1-2	TRBD1	NA	CASKWQGAYGYTF	TGTGCCAGCAAATGGCAGGGGGCTTATGGCTACACCTTC
TRBV5-5	TRBJ2-5	NA	NA	CASSLSRPVQETQYF	TGTGCCAGCAGCTTGTCCCGCCCAGTCCAAGAGACCCAGTACTTC
TRBV19	TRBJ1-5	NA	NA	CASIGVGNSNQPQHF	TGTGCCAGTATAGGGGTCGGTAATAGCAATCAGCCCCAGCATTTT